Listed below are T cell receptor beta chains from one sample, sequenced in a study of response to subunit inactivated influenza vaccine. TCRdb re-derived calls from the RT-PCR reads in MiXCR, one entry per CDR3 protein. The sample yields over 650,000 distinct CDR3 sequences, 18% seen once. Sample: PBMCs from blood, taken 5 days after vaccination. The receptors shown here come from a man in his fifties who received an inactivated influenza vaccine. Each CDR3 is given with its conserved first and last residue. D genes are given only for firm matches. Not every row has a clone size; where given, it reads once, few, many or a size class.

D gene	clone size	J gene	V gene	CDR3 protein	CDR3 DNA
TRBD2	.	TRBJ2-1	TRBV9	CASSVALYGLAGEDEQFF	TGTGCCAGCAGCGTAGCGTTGTATGGACTAGCGGGAGAGGATGAGCAGTTCTTC
.	few	TRBJ1-4	TRBV4-3	CASREAEGPGKLFF	TGCGCCAGCAGGGAAGCGGAGGGGCCAGGAAAACTGTTTTTT
TRBD2	.	TRBJ2-1	TRBV20-1	CSARTSGTSLSYNEQFF	TGCAGTGCGCGGACTAGCGGGACATCGCTCTCCTACAATGAGCAGTTCTTC
.	.	TRBJ2-3	TRBV29-1	CSVRAGSEADTQYF	TGCAGCGTTCGCGCAGGGTCCGAGGCAGATACGCAGTATTTT
TRBD1	few	TRBJ1-2	TRBV6-5	CASSYSDREGGYTF	TGTGCCAGCAGCTACTCGGACAGGGAAGGTGGCTACACCTTC
.	many	TRBJ2-7	TRBV15	CATSRDRQTYEQYF	TGTGCCACCAGCAGAGACAGGCAAACCTACGAGCAGTACTTC
.	.	TRBJ2-7	TRBV9	CASSPRRAGAGEQYF	TGTGCCAGCAGCCCCCGCCGGGCCGGGGCAGGTGAGCAGTACTTC
TRBD2	few	TRBJ2-1	TRBV10-2	CASSRGLAGGLNEQFF	TGCGCCAGCAGTAGAGGACTAGCGGGGGGTCTGAATGAGCAGTTCTTC
.	.	TRBJ2-7	TRBV7-2	CASSFDRYSSYEQYF	TGTGCCAGCAGCTTCGACCGATACTCCTCCTACGAGCAGTACTTC
.	.	TRBJ1-4	TRBV11-1	CASSLRPALGRHPEKLFF	TGTGCCAGCAGCTTACGCCCGGCTTTGGGGAGGCACCCTGAAAAACTGTTTTTT
.	.	TRBJ1-4	TRBV5-1	CASSRDSSNEKLFF	TGCGCCAGCAGCCGGGACTCCTCGAATGAAAAACTGTTTTTT
TRBD2	few	TRBJ2-7	TRBV7-8	CASSPASGGGEQYF	TGTGCCAGCAGCCCCGCTAGCGGGGGCGGAGAGCAGTACTTC
.	few	TRBJ2-1	TRBV5-1	CASRLEYAGNEQFF	TGCGCCAGCCGTTTAGAGTATGCAGGCAATGAGCAGTTCTTC
.	few	TRBJ2-1	TRBV10-3	CATQTQASSYNEQFF	TGTGCCACCCAAACACAGGCGAGCTCCTACAATGAGCAGTTCTTC
.	few	TRBJ2-5	TRBV9	CASSVGTSSQETQYF	TGTGCCAGCAGCGTAGGGACCTCATCCCAAGAGACCCAGTACTTC
.	many	TRBJ2-3	TRBV12-3/TRBV12-4	CASSLERDTDTQYF	TGTGCCAGCAGTTTAGAGAGGGATACAGATACGCAGTATTTT
TRBD2	.	TRBJ2-3	TRBV9	CASSVAMLAVTDTQYF	TGTGCCAGCAGCGTAGCTATGCTAGCGGTCACAGATACGCAGTATTTT
.	few	TRBJ2-5	TRBV11-1	CASSSPRTGFEETQYF	TGTGCCAGCAGCTCACCCCGAACAGGATTCGAGGAGACCCAGTACTTC
.	.	TRBJ2-1	TRBV7-9	CASSLAVTEQFF	TGTGCCAGCAGCTTAGCGGTGACAGAGCAGTTCTTC
TRBD2	.	TRBJ2-1	TRBV12-3/TRBV12-4	CASSFPGTSGRGNEQFF	TGTGCCAGCAGTTTCCCCGGGACTAGCGGGCGGGGGAATGAGCAGTTCTTC
TRBD2	few	TRBJ2-3	TRBV7-3	CASSPTGGAAKSTDTQYF	TGTGCCAGCAGCCCCACCGGGGGGGCGGCAAAAAGCACAGATACGCAGTATTTT
.	.	TRBJ2-5	TRBV11-2	CASSLGGVPETQYF	TGTGCCAGCAGCTTAGGAGGGGTTCCAGAGACCCAGTACTTC
.	.	TRBJ2-5	TRBV18	CASSPSRVRDKETQYF	TGTGCCAGCTCACCCTCCCGGGTAAGGGATAAGGAGACCCAGTACTTC
TRBD2	few	TRBJ2-5	TRBV18	CASSPRGGGEIKQETQYF	TGTGCCAGCTCACCACGCGGGGGAGGCGAAATAAAACAAGAGACCCAGTACTTC
.	few	TRBJ2-2	TRBV5-6	CASNMGAGELFF	TGTGCCAGTAATATGGGGGCCGGGGAGCTGTTTTTT
.	.	TRBJ2-4	TRBV7-2	CASSLRLAKNIQYF	TGTGCCAGCAGCTTGAGACTAGCCAAAAACATTCAGTACTTC
.	.	TRBJ2-2	TRBV11-2	CASSSPSSTGELFF	TGTGCCAGCAGCTCTCCTAGTTCAACCGGGGAGCTGTTTTTT
.	.	TRBJ2-3	TRBV7-2	CASSLVGQGLIDTQYF	TGTGCCAGCAGCTTAGTGGGGCAGGGTCTAATAGATACGCAGTATTTT
.	.	TRBJ1-1	TRBV12-3/TRBV12-4	CASSLRVVSEAFF	TGTGCCAGCAGTTTAAGGGTAGTCTCTGAAGCTTTCTTT
.	.	TRBJ2-7	TRBV9	CASSFGRGVSSVYEQYF	TGTGCCAGCAGCTTCGGGAGAGGTGTATCTAGTGTCTACGAGCAGTACTTC
.	.	TRBJ2-1	TRBV5-1	CASSLLTGAYNEQFF	TGCGCCAGCAGCTTGCTTACGGGGGCCTACAATGAGCAGTTCTTC
.	.	TRBJ1-2	TRBV28	CAARRDQGTNYGYTF	TGTGCCGCCCGCCGAGACCAGGGTACTAACTATGGCTACACCTTC
.	.	TRBJ2-7	TRBV15	CATSRALEREQYF	TGTGCCACCAGCAGAGCCCTAGAGCGCGAGCAGTACTTC
.	.	TRBJ1-5	TRBV7-8	CASSLWTIQGQPQHF	TGTGCCAGCAGCTTATGGACAATTCAAGGTCAGCCCCAGCATTTT
TRBD2	.	TRBJ2-3	TRBV7-7	CASSPHSGGSDTQYF	TGTGCTAGCAGCCCTCACAGCGGGGGGTCCGATACGCAGTATTTT
.	.	TRBJ1-1	TRBV5-5	CASSSTSGGTEAFF	TGTGCCAGCAGCTCGACCTCGGGGGGCACTGAAGCTTTCTTT
.	few	TRBJ2-5	TRBV28	CASSLGTPETQYF	TGTGCCAGCAGTCTCGGGACCCCGGAGACCCAGTACTTC
TRBD2	.	TRBJ2-6	TRBV7-9	CASSLRRLASGANVLTF	TGTGCCAGCAGCTTACGAAGACTAGCTTCTGGGGCCAACGTCCTGACTTTC
.	.	TRBJ2-3	TRBV15	CATSRRPLTGLRDTQYF	TGTGCCACCAGCAGACGACCCCTGACAGGACTGAGGGATACGCAGTATTTT
TRBD2	many	TRBJ2-5	TRBV6-1	CASSPSGVETQYF	TGTGCCAGCAGTCCTAGCGGGGTCGAGACCCAGTACTTC
.	.	TRBJ1-2	TRBV6-2/TRBV6-3	CASSYSLSERGYTF	TGTGCCAGCAGTTACTCTTTGTCGGAGAGAGGCTACACCTTC
.	.	TRBJ1-1	TRBV14	CASSAYTEAFF	TGTGCCAGCAGCGCTTACACTGAAGCTTTCTTT
.	.	TRBJ2-7	TRBV28	CASSQPGQSGTYEQYF	TGTGCCAGCAGCCAACCCGGACAGTCGGGGACCTACGAGCAGTACTTC
TRBD1	few	TRBJ1-2	TRBV20-1	CSARRQGYGYTF	TGCAGTGCTAGAAGACAGGGTTATGGCTACACCTTC
.	few	TRBJ1-4	TRBV4-2	CASSQNPQGEKLFF	TGTGCCAGCAGCCAAAACCCTCAAGGGGAAAAACTGTTTTTT
TRBD1	.	TRBJ1-4	TRBV6-2/TRBV6-3	CASSLTFRRDRSDATNEKLFF	TGTGCCAGCAGCCTGACGTTTAGGAGGGACAGGTCGGATGCAACTAATGAAAAACTGTTTTTT